One sample yielded the 29 T cell receptor beta chains listed below, sequenced in a study of cytomegalovirus exposure and HLA in healthy donors. 13 Jbeta primers and 60 Vbeta primers were used for the PCR. The protocol was immunoSEQ multiplex PCR, while the TCRdb copy is restricted to in-frame clones and leaves out a portion. Here the sample spans about 150,000 clones, around 84% being singletons. Sequencing was carried out using PBMCs. These receptors were obtained from a middle-aged woman in good health and CMV-seropositive.

The rearrangement uses TRBV28 and TRBJ2-7; 7 bases fit TRBD1. Germline-derived CDR1 and CDR2 are MDHEN and SYDVKM. V gave up 6 bases and J gave up 4 bases; unmatched junction bases: 18. This CDR3 comprises 17 residues. In nucleotides, the CDR3 is TGTGCCAGCAGCTCTTACCTAAACCGGGACAGAATATACGAGCAGTACTTC. It is translated as CASSSYLNRDRIYEQYF.

The chain joins TRBV7-6 to TRBJ2-7, with 10 bases identical to TRBD2. Per the germline V gene, CDR1 is SGHVS and CDR2 is FNYEAQ. The CDR3 totals 18 residues. Trimming cost V 4 bases and J 0 bases; bases outside gene matches: 12. Written as DNA, the CDR3 is TGTGCCAGCAGCTCCACCGGGGGTGCTAGCGGGAGCTCCTACGAGCAGTACTTC. This sequence encodes CASSSTGGASGSSYEQYF.

This chain links TRBV9 with TRBJ2-3, with D unresolved. Trimming took 4 bases from V and 6 from J, leaving 6 bases between them. Germline V gives CDR1 SGDLS, CDR2 YYNGEE. This CDR3 is 11 amino acids long. The DNA of the CDR3 is TGTGCCAGCAGCTCCATGGATACGCAGTATTTT. This translates into CASSSMDTQYF.

In regard to this clone: At one of its ends the junction is not consistent with the germline gene, which may arise from a read error. Within the sample, other DNA sequences also encode this same CDR3. The CDR3 DNA is TGCGCTAGCAGCTTGGGTGGCAGCTCTGGGGCCAACGTCCTGACTTTC. Protein sequence: CASSLGGSSGANVLTF. The chain couples TRBV5-1 to TRBJ2-6; D remains ambiguous. The germline V gene has CDR1 SGHRS and CDR2 YFSETQ. The CDR3 sequence is 16 residues long.

The chain uses TRBV6-1 and TRBJ1-3; D perhaps matches TRBD1 (5 bases). Per germline, CDR1 MNHNS and CDR2 SASEGT. Trimming took off 6 bases at V and 4 bases at J, with 13 bases between the two ends. This CDR3 region has 14 residues. The CDR3 bases are TGTGCCAGCAGCGGGGGGGGAATCGGAAACACCATATATTTT. It is translated as CASSGGGIGNTIYF.

V is TRBV21-1 and J is TRBJ2-3; the table's D call, TRBD1, was not checked against the DNA. TRBV21-1 is annotated as a pseudogene. This CDR3 has 16 residues. In DNA, the CDR3 is TGTGCCAGCAGCACACACAGGGGCTCGCATTGGAATACGCAGTATTTT. Translated: CASSTHRGSHWNTQYF.

The rearrangement links TRBV6-4 to TRBJ2-1; 7 nucleotides match TRBD2. The germline CDR1 and CDR2 sequences are MRHNA and SNTAGT. The V gene end was trimmed by 2 bases and the J gene end by 8 bases; junction bases not matched to a gene: 6. CDR3 length equals 14 residues. The CDR3 loop reads CASSDSGAWDEQFF. CDR3 in DNA: TGTGCCAGCAGTGACAGCGGGGCCTGGGATGAGCAGTTCTTC.

J is TRBJ1-1 and V is TRBV6-5; D is possibly TRBD1 (5 bases). Germline V gene sequence: CDR1 MNHEY, CDR2 SVGAGI. This CDR3 spans 15 amino acids. Deletions cut 2 bases from V and 1 base from J, with 11 bases between. This CDR3 reads CASSYRGTGNTEAFF. The DNA for the CDR3 is TGTGCCAGCAGTTACAGGGGTACAGGGAACACTGAAGCTTTCTTT.

The gene calls are TRBV7-6 and TRBJ2-2; TRBD2 aligns across 10 bases. This CDR3 is built from 15 residues. With 4 bases clipped from V and 7 bases from J, the junction kept 6 bases outside the gene matches. Germline lookup yields CDR1 SGHVS and CDR2 FNYEAQ. The CDR3 here is CASSSAGGAVGELFF. DNA for the CDR3: TGTGCCAGCAGCTCAGCGGGAGGGGCGGTCGGGGAGCTGTTTTTT.

The chain combines TRBV27 with TRBJ2-1; the D gene is possibly TRBD2 (6 bases). Deletions cut 6 bases from V and 7 bases from J, with 19 bases between. CDR3 size: 15 residues. Germline lookup yields CDR1 MNHEY and CDR2 SMNVEV (reference sequence). Written as DNA, the CDR3 is TGTGCCAGCAGCCGAAATGGGGGGATGGGGAATGAGCAGTTCTTC. Its translation is CASSRNGGMGNEQFF.

V is TRBV7-8 and J is TRBJ2-1, with 8 bases fitting TRBD2. The CDR3 loop spans 14 amino acids. V lost 2 bases, J lost 8 bases, and 5 bases stayed unmatched. Germline assignment: CDR1 SGHVS and CDR2 FQNEAQ. CDR3: CASSLPAGEYEQFF. The CDR3 DNA reads as TGTGCCAGCAGCTTACCAGCGGGAGAGTATGAGCAGTTCTTC.

V and J are TRBV4-1 and TRBJ2-1; TRBD2 matches at 9 bases. Germline V gives CDR1 MGHRA, CDR2 YSYEKL. The V gene end was trimmed by 0 bases and the J gene end by 9 bases; junction bases not matched to a gene: 9. The CDR3 totals 16 residues. The CDR3: CASSQEGRGGASEQFF. The CDR3 DNA reads TGCGCCAGCAGCCAAGAAGGGCGGGGGGGGGCAAGTGAGCAGTTCTTC.

This clone was picked up one time. As DNA, the CDR3 is TGTGCCAGCAGCTTGAGGGTCGGGACAGGGTTCAATGAGCAGTTCTTC. Its translation is CASSLRVGTGFNEQFF. The chain links TRBV5-4 to TRBJ2-1, with 9 positions matching TRBD1. This CDR3 has 16 amino acids. Trimming took 1 base from V and 6 from J; bases not matched to a gene: 8. CDR1 and CDR2 (germline): SGHNT, YYREEE (reference sequence).

The gene calls are TRBV7-6 and TRBJ2-3; the match to TRBD1 covers 8 bases. The trim removed 5 bases at V and 0 bases at J, leaving 7 bases unmatched. CDR1 SGHVS and CDR2 FNYEAQ come from the germline V gene. The CDR3 has 16 residues. The CDR3 spells CASSPRQGTSTDTQYF. The CDR3 nucleotides read TGTGCCAGCAGCCCCAGACAGGGGACTAGCACAGATACGCAGTATTTT.

The chain employs TRBV7-2 and TRBJ2-1; TRBD2 agrees at 7 bases. The CDR3 consists of 18 residues. J lost 4 bases, V lost 1 base, and 13 bases had no gene match. Germline lookup yields CDR1 SGHTA and CDR2 FQGNSA. Here the CDR3 DNA reads TGTGCCAGCAGCTTAGTTAGTTTGAAAGGGCGGGGGTACAATGAGCAGTTCTTC. It translates to CASSLVSLKGRGYNEQFF.

This clone was observed a single time. The rearrangement uses TRBV4-1 and TRBJ2-3, with a tentative D call TRBD2 (5 bases). The CDR3 totals 17 residues. Trimming removed 1 base from V and 0 bases from J, with 14 bases in between. The germline V gene encodes CDR1 MGHRA and CDR2 YSYEKL. CDR3 in amino acids: CASSQGERPSSTDTQYF. CDR3 DNA sequence: TGCGCCAGCAGCCAAGGGGAGCGGCCCTCTAGCACAGATACGCAGTATTTT.

The J gene is TRBJ2-2, the V gene TRBV2; 8 nucleotides match TRBD1. The CDR3 sequence is 15 residues long. In germline, CDR1 is SNHLY, CDR2 FYNNEI. The V gene end was trimmed by 6 bases and the J gene end by 4 bases; junction bases not matched to a gene: 7. CDR3 nucleotide sequence: TGTGCCAGCAGACGACAGGGGTCCCCCACCGGGGAGCTGTTTTTT. The encoded protein is CASRRQGSPTGELFF.

This clone was recorded a few times. The gene calls are TRBV4-2 and TRBJ1-1; D is unresolved. Germline V gene data show CDR1 as LGHNA and CDR2 as YNFKEQ. V lost 1 base and J lost 11, with 20 bases in between. The length of the CDR3 is 15 residues. The CDR3 nucleotides are TGTGCCAGCAGCCAAGTAATAGAGCAACCCCAATGGGCTTTCTTT. Encoded protein: CASSQVIEQPQWAFF.

In this sample, this clone turned up once. The V gene is TRBV5-1, the J gene TRBJ2-7, with TRBD2 matching over 10 bases. Germline V CDR1 and CDR2: SGHRS, YFSETQ. The CDR3 loop spans 14 amino acids. After removal of 2 bases from V and 6 bases from J, the junction contained 5 bases not matched to a gene. This CDR3 is CASSFLAGEGEQYF. The CDR3 region has the DNA TGCGCCAGCAGCTTCCTAGCGGGAGAGGGCGAGCAGTACTTC.

The chain combines TRBV5-1 with TRBJ1-1; D is uncertain. Germline loops: CDR1 SGHRS, CDR2 YFSETQ. The CDR3 is 15 amino acids. V shed 0 bases and J shed 1 base, with 10 bases lying between them. CDR3 in DNA: TGCGCCAGCAGCTTGGCCCCATTACAGAACACTGAAGCTTTCTTT. This codes for CASSLAPLQNTEAFF.

V gene TRBV19 combines with J gene TRBJ1-1; D gene ambiguous. CDR1 and CDR2 (germline): LNHDA, SQIVND (reference sequence). Trimming took off 5 bases at V and 2 bases at J, with 12 bases between the two ends. The CDR3 contains 14 residues. As DNA, the CDR3 is TGTGCCAGTAGTCTTTACCCAGGCAACACTGAAGCTTTCTTT. Protein: CASSLYPGNTEAFF.

The V and J genes are TRBV18 and TRBJ2-2, with 11 bases identical to TRBD2. Per germline, CDR1 KGHSH and CDR2 LQKENI. CDR3 size: 15 residues. V lost 1 base, J lost 10 bases, and 5 bases stayed unmatched. CDR3 protein: CASSPLGLAVEELFF. CDR3 in DNA: TGTGCCAGCTCACCACTGGGACTAGCGGTCGAGGAGCTGTTTTTT.

V and J are TRBV18 and TRBJ2-3; 8 positions match TRBD1. CDR1 and CDR2 (germline): KGHSH, LQKENI. The V gene end was trimmed by 6 bases and the J gene end by 6 bases; junction bases not matched to a gene: 11. The CDR3 extends over 15 amino acids. The CDR3: CASSLDRGIADTQYF. CDR3 nucleotide sequence: TGTGCCAGCTCGCTAGACAGGGGAATTGCGGATACGCAGTATTTT.

The J gene is TRBJ2-7, the V gene TRBV5-1, with D perhaps TRBD1 (5 bases). V shed 5 bases and J shed 3 bases, with 18 bases lying between them. Germline V CDR1 and CDR2: SGHRS, YFSETQ. This CDR3 has 15 amino acids. The CDR3 sequence is CASRISGPSYYEQYF. CDR3 in DNA: TGCGCCAGCAGAATCTCAGGGCCGTCCTACTACGAGCAGTACTTC.

V is TRBV5-6 and J is TRBJ2-1, with 12 bases fitting TRBD2. CDR3 length: 18 amino acids. Trimming at V came to 3 bases and at J to 3 bases, leaving 10 bases not matched to a gene. Germline V gives CDR1 SGHDT, CDR2 YYEEEE. The CDR3: CASSSTSGRVLYYNEQFF. CDR3 DNA sequence: TGTGCCAGCAGCTCGACTAGCGGGAGAGTCCTATACTACAATGAGCAGTTCTTC.

V usage is TRBV2 and J usage is TRBJ2-5; 10 nucleotides match TRBD2. This CDR3 spans 16 amino acids. V gave up 3 bases and J gave up 3 bases; unmatched junction bases: 7. Germline V gene lookup returns CDR1 SNHLY and CDR2 FYNNEI. The CDR3 nucleotides read TGTGCCAGCAGTGAGTGGACTAGCGGATATGAAGAGACCCAGTACTTC. This translates into CASSEWTSGYEETQYF.

J is TRBJ2-7 and V is TRBV10-3; 8 bases agree with TRBD1. Germline lookup yields CDR1 ENHRY and CDR2 SYGVKD. Losses at the gene ends were 0 bases for V and 5 bases for J; bases not matched to a gene: 12. This CDR3 has 17 residues. The CDR3 sequence is CAISESADRELFDEQYF. The CDR3 DNA reads TGTGCCATCAGTGAGTCAGCGGACAGGGAATTGTTTGACGAGCAGTACTTC.

The rearrangement joins TRBV6-1 to TRBJ1-5; 9 nucleotides align to TRBD1. V gave up 1 base and J gave up 9 bases; unmatched junction bases: 13. Germline V lookup: CDR1 MNHNS, CDR2 SASEGT. The CDR3 loop spans 17 amino acids. DNA for the CDR3: TGTGCCAGCAGTGAAGGGTTTGTGGACAGGGGCGAAGGGCCCCAGCATTTT. Its translation: CASSEGFVDRGEGPQHF.

The rearrangement uses TRBV6-6 and TRBJ1-1, with 9 nucleotides matching TRBD1. CDR1 and CDR2 from the germline V gene are MNHNY and SVGAGI (reference sequence). The V gene end was trimmed by 5 bases and the J gene end by 0 bases; junction bases not matched to a gene: 4. The CDR3 extends over 15 amino acids. In DNA form, the CDR3 reads TGTGCCAGCAGTCCCCGACAGGGGGTGAACACTGAAGCTTTCTTT. It translates to CASSPRQGVNTEAFF.